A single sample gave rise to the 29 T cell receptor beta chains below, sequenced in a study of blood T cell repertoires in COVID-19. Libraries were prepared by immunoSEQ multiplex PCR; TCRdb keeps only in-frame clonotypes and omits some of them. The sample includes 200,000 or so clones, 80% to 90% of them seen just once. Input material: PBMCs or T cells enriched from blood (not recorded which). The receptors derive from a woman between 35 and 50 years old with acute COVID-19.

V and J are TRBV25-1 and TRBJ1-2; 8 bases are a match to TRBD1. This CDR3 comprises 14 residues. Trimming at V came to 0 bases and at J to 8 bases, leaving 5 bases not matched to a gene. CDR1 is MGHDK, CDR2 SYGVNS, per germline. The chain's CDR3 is CASSEYRGLGGYTF. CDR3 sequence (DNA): TGTGCCAGCAGTGAATACAGGGGGCTTGGAGGCTACACCTTC.

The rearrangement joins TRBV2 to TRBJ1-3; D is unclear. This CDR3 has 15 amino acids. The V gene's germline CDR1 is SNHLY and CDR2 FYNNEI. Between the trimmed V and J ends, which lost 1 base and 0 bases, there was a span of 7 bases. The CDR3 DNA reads TGTGCCAGCAGTGAAGTGGCGGGCTCTGGAAACACCATATATTTT. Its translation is CASSEVAGSGNTIYF.

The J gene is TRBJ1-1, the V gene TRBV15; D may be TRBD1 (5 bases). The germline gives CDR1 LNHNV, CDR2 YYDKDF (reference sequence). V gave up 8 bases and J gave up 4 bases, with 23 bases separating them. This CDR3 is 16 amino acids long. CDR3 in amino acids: CATYDWGGVEATEAFF. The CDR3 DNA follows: TGTGCCACCTACGATTGGGGGGGAGTCGAGGCCACTGAAGCTTTCTTT. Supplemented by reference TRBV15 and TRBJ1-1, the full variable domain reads DAMVIQNPRYQVTQFGKPVTLSCSQTLNHNVMYWYQQKSSQAPKLLFHYYDKDFNNEADTPDNFQSRRPNTSFCFLDIRSPGLGDTAMYLCATYDWGGVEATEAFFGQGTRLTVV.

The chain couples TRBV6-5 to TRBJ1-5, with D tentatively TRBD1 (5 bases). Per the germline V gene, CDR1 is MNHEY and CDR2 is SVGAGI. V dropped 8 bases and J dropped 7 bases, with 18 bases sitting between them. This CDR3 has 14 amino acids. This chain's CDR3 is CASGLPGGRQPQHF. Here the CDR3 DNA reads TGTGCCAGCGGATTACCGGGGGGAAGACAGCCCCAGCATTTT.

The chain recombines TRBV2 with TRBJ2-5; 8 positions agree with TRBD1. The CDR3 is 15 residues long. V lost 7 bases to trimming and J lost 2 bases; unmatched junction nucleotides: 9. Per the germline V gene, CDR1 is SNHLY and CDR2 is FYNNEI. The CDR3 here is CASTSPGDRQETQYF. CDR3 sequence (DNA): TGTGCCAGCACCAGCCCCGGGGACAGGCAAGAGACCCAGTACTTC.

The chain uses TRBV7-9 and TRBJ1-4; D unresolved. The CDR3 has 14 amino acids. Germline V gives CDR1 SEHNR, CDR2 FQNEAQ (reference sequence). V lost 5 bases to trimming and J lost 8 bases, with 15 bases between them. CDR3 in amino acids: CASSSRSPLEKLFF. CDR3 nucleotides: TGTGCCAGCAGCAGCCGTTCCCCCCTCGAAAAACTGTTTTTT.

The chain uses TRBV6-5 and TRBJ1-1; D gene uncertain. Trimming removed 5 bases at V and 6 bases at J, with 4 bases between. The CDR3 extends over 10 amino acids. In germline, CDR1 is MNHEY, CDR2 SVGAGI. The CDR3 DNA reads TGTGCCAGCAGTCTATCTGAAGCTTTCTTT. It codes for CASSLSEAFF.

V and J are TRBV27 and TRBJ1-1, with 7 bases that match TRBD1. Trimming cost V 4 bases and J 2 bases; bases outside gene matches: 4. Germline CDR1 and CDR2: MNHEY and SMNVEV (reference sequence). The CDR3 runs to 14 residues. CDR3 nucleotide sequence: TGTGCCAGCAGTTCGACAGGGAGCAACACTGAAGCTTTCTTT. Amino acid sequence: CASSSTGSNTEAFF.

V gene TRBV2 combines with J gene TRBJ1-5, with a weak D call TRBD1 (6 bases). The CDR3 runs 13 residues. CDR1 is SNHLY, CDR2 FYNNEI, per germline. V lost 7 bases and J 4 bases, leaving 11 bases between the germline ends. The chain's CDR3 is CASTGQGNQPQHF. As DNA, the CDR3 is TGTGCCAGCACCGGGCAGGGGAATCAGCCCCAGCATTTT.

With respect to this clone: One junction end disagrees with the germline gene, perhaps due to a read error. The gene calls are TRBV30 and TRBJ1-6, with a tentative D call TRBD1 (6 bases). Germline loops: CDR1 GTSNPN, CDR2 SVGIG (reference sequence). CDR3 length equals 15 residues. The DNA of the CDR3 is TGTGCCGGGAGGATCAACAGGGTGAGGCGTTCACCCCTCCACTTT. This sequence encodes CAGRINRVRRSPLHF.

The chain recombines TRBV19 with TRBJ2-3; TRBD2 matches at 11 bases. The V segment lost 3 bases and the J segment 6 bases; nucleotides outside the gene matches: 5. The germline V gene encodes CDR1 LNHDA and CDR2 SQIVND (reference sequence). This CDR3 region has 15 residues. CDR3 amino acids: CASSIPASGGDTQYF. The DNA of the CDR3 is TGTGCCAGTAGTATTCCAGCTAGCGGGGGGGATACGCAGTATTTT.

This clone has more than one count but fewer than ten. The CDR3 coding sequence is TGTGCCAGTAGTATCCAGGGGAAACCAAACTATGGCTACACCTTC. This gives the protein CASSIQGKPNYGYTF. The chain combines TRBV19 with TRBJ1-2; maybe TRBD1 (6 bases). The ends were cut back, 3 bases at V and 2 bases at J, with 13 bases in the middle. Germline V CDR1 and CDR2: LNHDA, SQIVND (reference sequence). The CDR3 is made up of 15 amino acids.

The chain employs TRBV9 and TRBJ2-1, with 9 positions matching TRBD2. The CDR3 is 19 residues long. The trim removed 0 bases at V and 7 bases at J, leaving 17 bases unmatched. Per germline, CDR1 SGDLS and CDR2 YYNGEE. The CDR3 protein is CASSVAEAPSAGGRNEQFF. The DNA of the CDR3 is TGTGCCAGCAGCGTAGCTGAGGCCCCCTCAGCGGGGGGAAGGAATGAGCAGTTCTTC.

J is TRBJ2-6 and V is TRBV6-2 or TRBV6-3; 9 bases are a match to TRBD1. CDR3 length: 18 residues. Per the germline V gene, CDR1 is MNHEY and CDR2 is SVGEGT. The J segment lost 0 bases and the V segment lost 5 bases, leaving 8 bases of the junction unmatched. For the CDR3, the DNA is TGTGCCAGCAGTCCCTACAGGGGGCTGTCCTCTGGGGCCAACGTCCTGACTTTC. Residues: CASSPYRGLSSGANVLTF.

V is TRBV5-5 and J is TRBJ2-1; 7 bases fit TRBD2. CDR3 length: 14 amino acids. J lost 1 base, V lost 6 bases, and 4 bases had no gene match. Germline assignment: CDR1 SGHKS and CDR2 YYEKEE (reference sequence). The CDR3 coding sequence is TGTGCCAGCACCTGGACTAGTTCCTACAATGAGCAGTTCTTC. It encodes CASTWTSSYNEQFF.

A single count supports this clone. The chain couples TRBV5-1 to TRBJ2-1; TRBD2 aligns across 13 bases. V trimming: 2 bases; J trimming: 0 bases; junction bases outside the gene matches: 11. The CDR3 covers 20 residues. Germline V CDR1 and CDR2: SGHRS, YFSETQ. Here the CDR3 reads CASSFGIGLAGASSYNEQFF. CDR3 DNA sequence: TGCGCCAGCAGCTTTGGAATAGGACTAGCGGGAGCCAGCTCCTACAATGAGCAGTTCTTC.

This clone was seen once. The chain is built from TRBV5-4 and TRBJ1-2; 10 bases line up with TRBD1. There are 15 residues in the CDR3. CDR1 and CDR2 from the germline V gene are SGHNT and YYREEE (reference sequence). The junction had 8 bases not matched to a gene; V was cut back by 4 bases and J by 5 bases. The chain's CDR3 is CASSPTGGSGYGYTF. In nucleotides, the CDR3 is TGTGCCAGCAGCCCGACAGGGGGCTCGGGGTATGGCTACACCTTC.

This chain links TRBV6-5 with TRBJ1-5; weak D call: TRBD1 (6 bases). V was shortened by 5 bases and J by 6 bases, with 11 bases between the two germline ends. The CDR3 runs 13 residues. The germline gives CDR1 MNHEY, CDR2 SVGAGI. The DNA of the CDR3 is TGTGCCAGCAGTCCAGGGGTCCGTCAGCCCCAGCATTTT. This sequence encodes CASSPGVRQPQHF.

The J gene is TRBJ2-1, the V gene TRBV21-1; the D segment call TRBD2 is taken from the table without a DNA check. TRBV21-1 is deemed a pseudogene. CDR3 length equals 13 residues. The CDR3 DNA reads TGTGCCAGCAGCAAAGACGGGGGTCATGAGCAGTTCTTC. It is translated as CASSKDGGHEQFF.

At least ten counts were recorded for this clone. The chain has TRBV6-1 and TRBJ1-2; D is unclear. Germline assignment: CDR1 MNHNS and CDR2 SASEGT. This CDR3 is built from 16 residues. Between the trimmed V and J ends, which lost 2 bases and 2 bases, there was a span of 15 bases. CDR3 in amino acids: CASSELSEERNYGYTF. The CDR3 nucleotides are TGTGCCAGCAGTGAATTGAGTGAGGAGAGGAACTATGGCTACACCTTC.

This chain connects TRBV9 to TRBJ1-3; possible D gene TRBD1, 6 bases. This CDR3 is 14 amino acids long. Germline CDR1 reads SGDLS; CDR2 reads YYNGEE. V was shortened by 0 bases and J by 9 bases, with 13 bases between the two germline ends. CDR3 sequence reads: CASSVGQAIGTIYF. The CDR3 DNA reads TGTGCCAGCAGCGTAGGACAGGCGATAGGCACCATATATTTT.

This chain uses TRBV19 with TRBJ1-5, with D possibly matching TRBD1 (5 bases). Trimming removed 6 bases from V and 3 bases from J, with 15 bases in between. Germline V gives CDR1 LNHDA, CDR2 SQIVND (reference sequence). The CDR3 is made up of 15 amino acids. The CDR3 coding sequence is TGTGCCAGTAGCGAGGAGGGGCAGGCCAATCAGCCCCAGCATTTT. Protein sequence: CASSEEGQANQPQHF.

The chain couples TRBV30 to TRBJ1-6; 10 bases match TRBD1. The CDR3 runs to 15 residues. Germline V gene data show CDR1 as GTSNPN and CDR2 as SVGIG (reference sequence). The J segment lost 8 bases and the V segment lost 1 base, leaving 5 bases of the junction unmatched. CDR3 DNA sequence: TGTGCCTGGAGTGGTCCCGGGACAGGGGATTCACCCCTCCACTTT. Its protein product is CAWSGPGTGDSPLHF.

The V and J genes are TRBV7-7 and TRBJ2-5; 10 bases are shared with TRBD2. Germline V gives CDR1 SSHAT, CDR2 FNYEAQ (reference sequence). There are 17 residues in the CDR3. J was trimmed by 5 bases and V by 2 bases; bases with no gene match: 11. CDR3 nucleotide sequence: TGTGCCAGCAGCTTAAGTGCTCAGCGGGGGGGCCCTGAGACCCAGTACTTC. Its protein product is CASSLSAQRGGPETQYF.

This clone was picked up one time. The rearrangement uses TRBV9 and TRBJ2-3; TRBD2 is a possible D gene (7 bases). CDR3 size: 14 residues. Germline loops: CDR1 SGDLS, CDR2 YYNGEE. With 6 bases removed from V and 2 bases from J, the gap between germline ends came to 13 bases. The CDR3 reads CASTRGPNTDTQYF. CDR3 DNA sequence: TGTGCCAGCACGCGGGGGCCGAACACAGATACGCAGTATTTT.

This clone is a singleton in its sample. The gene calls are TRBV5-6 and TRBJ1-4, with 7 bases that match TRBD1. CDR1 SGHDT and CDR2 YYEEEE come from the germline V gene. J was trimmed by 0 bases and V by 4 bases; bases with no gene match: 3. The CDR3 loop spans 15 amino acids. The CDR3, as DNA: TGTGCCAGCAGCCGACAGGGAGCAACTAATGAAAAACTGTTTTTT. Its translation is CASSRQGATNEKLFF.

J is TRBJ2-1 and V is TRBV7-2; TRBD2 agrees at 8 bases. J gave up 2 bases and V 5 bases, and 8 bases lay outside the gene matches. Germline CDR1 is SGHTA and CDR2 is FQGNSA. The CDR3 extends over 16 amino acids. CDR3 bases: TGTGCCAGCAGCCCCTCGGCGGGGGGCGCCTACAATGAGCAGTTCTTC. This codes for CASSPSAGGAYNEQFF. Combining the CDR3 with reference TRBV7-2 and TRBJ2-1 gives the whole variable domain GAGVSQSPSNKVTEKGKDVELRCDPISGHTALYWYRQSLGQGLEFLIYFQGNSAPDKSGLPSDRFSAERTGGSVSTLTIQRTQQEDSAVYLCASSPSAGGAYNEQFFGPGTRLTVL.

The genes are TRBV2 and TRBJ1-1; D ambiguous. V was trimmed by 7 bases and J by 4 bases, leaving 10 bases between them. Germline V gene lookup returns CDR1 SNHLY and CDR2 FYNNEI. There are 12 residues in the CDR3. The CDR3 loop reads CASTNSGTEAFF. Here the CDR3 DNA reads TGTGCCAGCACAAATTCGGGCACTGAAGCTTTCTTT.

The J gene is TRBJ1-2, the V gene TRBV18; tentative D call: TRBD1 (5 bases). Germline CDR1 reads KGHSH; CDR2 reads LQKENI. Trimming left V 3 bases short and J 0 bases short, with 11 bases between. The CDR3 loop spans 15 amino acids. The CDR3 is CASSPQGEANYGYTF. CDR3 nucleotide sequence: TGTGCCAGCTCACCTCAGGGTGAAGCTAACTATGGCTACACCTTC.